This T cell receptor (beta chain) appears in the sequencing data of a study of OX40 agonist ivuxolimab in advanced cancers. Study-level findings and limits: Still undetermined is the antigen specificity of the expanded peripheral T cells. CD4+ and CD8+ blood T cells expanded clonally by week 6 at 0.1 to 3.0 mg/kg.

Details on this clone: The antigen remains unidentified.

The protocol was immunoSEQ multiplex PCR, while the TCRdb copy is restricted to in-frame clones and leaves out a portion. The sample lists fewer than 100,000 clones, just over 90% occurring once. Patients were excluded for autoimmune disease history or systemic immunosuppression. The germline V and J ends were trimmed by 0 bases and 2 bases, with 12 bases remaining between them. The CDR3 runs 17 residues. CDR1 is SGHNT and CDR2 is YYREEE in the germline V gene (reference sequence). This TCR derives from an adult with an advanced solid tumor such as melanoma, head and neck, liver or kidney cancer. This sample comprised CD4+ or CD8+ T cells sorted from blood, obtained in a trial of the OX40 agonist ivuxolimab. The genes are TRBV5-4 and TRBJ2-6; D possibly corresponds to TRBD2 (6 bases). The CDR3 DNA follows: TGTGCCAGCAGCTTGGAATTATGGGGGGCTGGGGCCAACGTCCTGACTTTC. Protein product: CASSLELWGAGANVLTF.